This is a list of T cell receptor beta chains from one sample in a study of identical twins. From the 5' RACE reads, TCRdb called clonotypes with MiXCR, one entry per CDR3 protein. The sample gives 250,000 or so distinct CDR3 sequences, around 8.3% of which show up once; less than 4% is in the top ten. The sample was also linked to a second study, of yellow fever vaccine responses in identical twins.

The material sequenced was CD8+ T cells sorted from blood. All receptors derive from a woman aged 18-35 years in good health. Each CDR3 is given with its conserved first and last residue. Each record gives: D gene, V gene, clone size, J gene, CDR3 DNA, CDR3 protein. A D gene is named only where the DNA matches it firmly. Clone size is not always given. Where it is, it says once, few, many or a class for expanded clones.

NA,TRBV14,many,TRBJ2-1,TGTGCCAGCTTCCAAATATACAATGAGCAGTTCTTC,CASFQIYNEQFF
NA,TRBV28,few,TRBJ1-2,TGTGCCAGCTCAAACTGGATTAACTATGGCTACACCTTC,CASSNWINYGYTF
TRBD2,TRBV7-2,few,TRBJ2-3,TGTGCCAGCAGCTTCTCGGGACTACCCAGCACAGATACGCAGTATTTT,CASSFSGLPSTDTQYF
NA,TRBV12-3/TRBV12-4,many,TRBJ2-1,TGTGCCAGCAGTTGGGGTAATGAGCAGTTCTTC,CASSWGNEQFF
TRBD1,TRBV28,NA,TRBJ2-7,TGTGCCAGCAGTTTATTGGGCAGGGGGCTCGAGCAGTACTTC,CASSLLGRGLEQYF
NA,TRBV28,many,TRBJ2-5,TGTGCCAGCAGTTTAGGTCTGGGTTTAGAGACCCAGTACTTC,CASSLGLGLETQYF
TRBD2,TRBV5-6,few,TRBJ2-1,TGTGCCAGCAGCCGGACTAGCGGAGAGCAGTTCTTC,CASSRTSGEQFF
NA,TRBV7-9,few,TRBJ2-5,TGTGCCAGAGTCGAGGCGGGATTAGTTCTGGAGACCCAGTACTTC,CARVEAGLVLETQYF
NA,TRBV20-1,few,TRBJ2-2,TGCAGTGCTAGAGAGACAGAGGGGATTAACACCGGGGAGCTGTTTTTT,CSARETEGINTGELFF
NA,TRBV12-5,many,TRBJ2-1,TGTGCTAGTGGTTTCGGAGATGAGCAGTTCTTC,CASGFGDEQFF
NA,TRBV27,many,TRBJ2-3,TGTGCCAGCAGTTCGTTCGGTAGCAGCACAGATACGCAGTATTTT,CASSSFGSSTDTQYF
TRBD2,TRBV28,many,TRBJ2-7,TGTGCCAGCAGTTTTTGGACTAGCGGGAGCGGGTACGAGCAGTACTTC,CASSFWTSGSGYEQYF
NA,TRBV27,few,TRBJ1-5,TGTGCCAGCACCCACCTTGCCAGAGGGGGGAATCAGCCCCAGCATTTT,CASTHLARGGNQPQHF
NA,TRBV19,once,TRBJ1-5,TGTGCCAGTAACTCCGCAGGGGGCAATCAGCCCCAGCATTTT,CASNSAGGNQPQHF
NA,TRBV7-3,few,TRBJ2-3,TGTGCCCACCGTTTCGCGGGGCTATTTAGCCCTAGCACAGATACGCAGTATTTT,CAHRFAGLFSPSTDTQYF
TRBD2,TRBV9,few,TRBJ2-1,TGTGCCAGCAGCGGAATGGTTAAGCGGGGGGATCCCTACAATGAGCAGTTCTTC,CASSGMVKRGDPYNEQFF
NA,TRBV28,many,TRBJ2-7,TGTGCCAGCAGTTTTACGGGCGAGCAGTACTTC,CASSFTGEQYF
NA,TRBV27,many,TRBJ2-3,TGTGCCAGCAGTCCGTGGGACGGCACAGATACGCAGTATTTT,CASSPWDGTDTQYF
NA,TRBV6-1,NA,TRBJ2-1,TGTGCCAGCCGGGGCGGGGCTACTTACAATGAGCAGTTCTTC,CASRGGATYNEQFF
NA,TRBV6-1,many,TRBJ2-3,TGTGCCAGCACCCCAGTTACGGGGGCCAACACAGATACGCAGTATTTT,CASTPVTGANTDTQYF
TRBD2,TRBV27,NA,TRBJ2-7,TGTGCCACCGGACTAGCGGGGCTCGAGCAGTACTTC,CATGLAGLEQYF
NA,TRBV20-1,NA,TRBJ1-2,TGCAGTGCTAGAGATTTCCGGGGACGCTTCAGGGACGATTCCTTCTATGGCTACACCTTC,CSARDFRGRFRDDSFYGYTF
TRBD1,TRBV12-3/TRBV12-4,many,TRBJ1-4,TGTGCCAGCAGGACAGGGGGCCGTGAAAAACTGTTTTTT,CASRTGGREKLFF
TRBD1,TRBV4-3,NA,TRBJ2-5,TGCGCCAGCAGCCGGGACAGGGGAGTAGAGACCCAGTACTTC,CASSRDRGVETQYF
NA,TRBV29-1,many,TRBJ1-1,TGCAGCGTTGGAGTAGGGAACACTGAAGCTTTCTTT,CSVGVGNTEAFF
TRBD1,TRBV15,NA,TRBJ1-1,TGTGCCACCAGGGGGACAGCGAACACTGAAGCTTTCTTT,CATRGTANTEAFF
NA,TRBV4-1,few,TRBJ2-7,TGCGCCAGCAGCCAACTAACAGGGTTGAGTTACGAGCAGTACTTC,CASSQLTGLSYEQYF
NA,TRBV4-3,many,TRBJ2-7,TGCGCCAGCAGCCATGATTCGACACCCTACGAGCAGTACTTC,CASSHDSTPYEQYF
TRBD1,TRBV7-9,many,TRBJ1-2,TGTGCCAGCAGCAACGGGACAGGGGGGGTCTATGGCTACACCTTC,CASSNGTGGVYGYTF
NA,TRBV6-5,NA,TRBJ2-3,TGTGCCAGCAGTTACGCAGTTAGCACAGATACGCAGTATTTT,CASSYAVSTDTQYF
TRBD2,TRBV5-1,many,TRBJ2-3,TGCGCCAGCAGTACGGGGACTAGCTCAGATACGCAGTATTTT,CASSTGTSSDTQYF
NA,TRBV4-3,many,TRBJ2-3,TGCGCCAGCAGCCAAGGTTACAGGGAGCCATTGACCACAGATACGCAGTATTTT,CASSQGYREPLTTDTQYF
NA,TRBV4-1,NA,TRBJ2-3,TGCGCCAGCAGCCCTGACAGGAACACAGATACGCAGTATTTT,CASSPDRNTDTQYF
NA,TRBV27,few,TRBJ2-2,TGTGCCAGCAGTTTATTCTTTGCGGCTAGTAAAGGGGAGCTGTTTTTT,CASSLFFAASKGELFF
NA,TRBV5-1,few,TRBJ2-3,TGCGCCAGCAGCCCCCAGGGGCACCCTGGGATAGTCTCAGATACGCAGTATTTT,CASSPQGHPGIVSDTQYF
NA,TRBV12-3/TRBV12-4,many,TRBJ2-7,TGTGCCAGCAGCCCGGGCCGAAGTCCCCTCGAGCAGTACTTC,CASSPGRSPLEQYF
NA,TRBV7-6,NA,TRBJ2-3,TGTGCCAGCAGCTTAGAAATACAACGCACAGATACGCAGTATTTT,CASSLEIQRTDTQYF